This TCR beta chain was identified during a study of OX40 agonist ivuxolimab in advanced cancers. Study observations and caveats: The CD4+ and CD8+ T cells in the blood had expanded clonally by week 6 at 0.1 to 3.0 mg/kg.

In regard to this clone: The target antigen is unknown.

The CDR3 is 15 residues long. Germline V gene data show CDR1 as MNHEY and CDR2 as SMNVEV (reference sequence). J was trimmed by 3 bases and V by 1 base; bases with no gene match: 2. Clones were read by immunoSEQ multiplex PCR, and TCRdb kept only the in-frame ones, dropping some. The sample lists 60,000 to 85,000 clones, around 83% occurring once. The sequence was collected from an adult with an advanced solid tumor such as melanoma, head and neck, liver or kidney cancer. The rearrangement links TRBV27 to TRBJ2-5; 10 bases match TRBD1. Sequencing used CD4+ or CD8+ T cells sorted from blood, obtained in a trial of the OX40 agonist ivuxolimab. This CDR3 is CASSLWGQGKETQYF. The CDR3 nucleotides read TGTGCCAGCAGTTTATGGGGACAGGGGAAAGAGACCCAGTACTTC.